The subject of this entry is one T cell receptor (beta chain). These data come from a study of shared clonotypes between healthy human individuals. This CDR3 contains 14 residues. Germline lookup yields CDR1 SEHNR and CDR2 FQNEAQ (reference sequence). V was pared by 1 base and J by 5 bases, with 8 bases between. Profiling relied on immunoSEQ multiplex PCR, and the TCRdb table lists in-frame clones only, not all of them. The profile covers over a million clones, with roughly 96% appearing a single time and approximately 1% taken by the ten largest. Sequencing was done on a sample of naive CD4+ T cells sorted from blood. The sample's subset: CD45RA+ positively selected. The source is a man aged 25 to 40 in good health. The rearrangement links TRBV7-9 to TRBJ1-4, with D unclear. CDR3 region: CASSLVAENEKLFF. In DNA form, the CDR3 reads TGTGCCAGCAGCTTAGTGGCGGAAAATGAAAAACTGTTTTTT.